In its sample, the clone carrying this T cell receptor (beta chain) was seen once. Patients at the Seattle site were enrolled during active infection and followed longitudinally. The data were obtained in a study of blood T cell repertoires in COVID-19. Across the study: The United States, Italy and Spain supplied acute and convalescent COVID-19 samples. PBMCs, B-cell-depleted T cells, or T cells were the source of the cDNA or gDNA that made up the material.

Per the authors' pipeline: Estimation of nucleated cell counts relied on the amplification of reference gene primers. Measured with immunoSEQ multiplex PCR; TCRdb has only the in-frame clones, and not every one. V and J calls and clone size are as listed in that table; D and trimming were resolved from the DNA. The repertoire holds 300,000 to 450,000 clones, with around 87% as singletons. The V end lost 5 bases, the J end lost 3 bases, and 20 bases lay between the germline ends. CDR3 length equals 16 residues. Germline values: CDR1 SGHAT, CDR2 FQDESV (reference sequence). The sequencing sample was made of peripheral blood. The source of this sequence is a woman aged 55-70 years with COVID-19, enrolled during active disease. The rearrangement links TRBV11-1 to TRBJ2-7, with D possibly TRBD2 on 5 matching bases. The CDR3 here is CASSPFEGQEVYEQYF. The CDR3 nucleotides are TGTGCCAGCAGCCCCTTCGAAGGGCAGGAGGTCTACGAGCAGTACTTC.